This T cell receptor (beta chain) was identified in a study of radiation and T cells in renal cell carcinoma. Concerning this clone: Its cognate antigen is unknown.

Study observations and caveats: In blood, top tumor clones expanded by 2 weeks, shrinking by 4.

The time point denotes: blood 4 weeks post-SBRT, at nephrectomy. Treatment reported: 15 Gy SBRT to primary tumor, nephrectomy 4 weeks later. Nephrectomy followed 15 Gy stereotactic body radiation by 4 weeks. The protocol was immunoSEQ multiplex PCR, while the TCRdb copy is restricted to in-frame clones and leaves out a portion. The table has 130,000 to 150,000 clones, about 88% seen once. The CDR3 has 15 residues. Deletions cut 2 bases from V and 4 bases from J, with 11 bases between. Germline V gene data show CDR1 as KGHSH and CDR2 as LQKENI. The sample in question was blood, obtained from a patient whose treatment included radiotherapy and nephrectomy. The TCR was taken from a woman between 45 and 65 years old with renal cell carcinoma. V gene TRBV18 combines with J gene TRBJ2-2, with TRBD1 as a possible D gene (5 bases). The CDR3 sequence is CASSPFSDITGELFF. Here the CDR3 DNA reads TGTGCCAGCTCACCATTTTCGGACATCACCGGGGAGCTGTTTTTT.